This T cell receptor (beta chain) was captured in a study of T cell responses to AZD1222 COVID-19 vaccine. Whole-study results and caveats: Only 5 or 6 people who got AZD1222 tested seropositive at baseline.

CDR1 KGHDR and CDR2 SFDVKD come from the germline V gene. This CDR3 comprises 12 residues. The V gene lost 6 bases and the J gene lost 7 bases, with 8 bases spanning the gap. This clone was counted a single time. Antigen: not known. The method was immunoSEQ multiplex PCR; TCRdb's version includes in-frame clones alone and lacks a portion of them. The sample has about 200,000 clones; about 89% are singletons. The receptor was derived from an adult who received the AZD1222 COVID-19 vaccine. The starting material was peripheral blood, obtained 28 days after the second AZD1222 dose. J is TRBJ1-4 and V is TRBV24-1, with no clear D. The CDR3 loop is CATSPTGEKLFF. The CDR3 bases are TGTGCCACCAGTCCTACCGGTGAAAAACTGTTTTTT.